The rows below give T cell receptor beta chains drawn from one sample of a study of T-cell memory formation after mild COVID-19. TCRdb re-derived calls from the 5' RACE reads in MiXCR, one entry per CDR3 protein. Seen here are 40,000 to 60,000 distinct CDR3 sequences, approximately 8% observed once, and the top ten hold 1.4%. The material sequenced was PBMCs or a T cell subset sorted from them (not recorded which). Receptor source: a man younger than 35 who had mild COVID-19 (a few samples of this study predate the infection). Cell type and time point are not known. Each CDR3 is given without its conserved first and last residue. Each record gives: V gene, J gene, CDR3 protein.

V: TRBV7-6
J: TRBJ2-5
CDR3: ASSFSGGAGETQY

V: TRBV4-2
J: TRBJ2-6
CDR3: ASSQEPPPGANVLT

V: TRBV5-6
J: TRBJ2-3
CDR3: ASSQKTGALTDTQY

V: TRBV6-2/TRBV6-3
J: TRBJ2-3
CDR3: ASMQGSVDTQY

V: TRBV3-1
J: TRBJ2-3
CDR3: ASSSKGQTSRPDTQY

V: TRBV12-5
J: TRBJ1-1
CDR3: ASGLEVGTEAF

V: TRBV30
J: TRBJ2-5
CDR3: AWSVQLLTETQY

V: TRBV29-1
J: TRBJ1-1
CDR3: SVKTGGTEAF

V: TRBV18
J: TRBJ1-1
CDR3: ASSPRSQRNTEAF

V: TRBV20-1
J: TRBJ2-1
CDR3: SARHNRGNEQF

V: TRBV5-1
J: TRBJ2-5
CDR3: ASNNFGGTQETQY

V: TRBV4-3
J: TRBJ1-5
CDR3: ASSPEFSNQPQH

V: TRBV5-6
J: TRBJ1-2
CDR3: ASSWGGRRYGYT

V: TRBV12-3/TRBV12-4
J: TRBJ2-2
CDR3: ASRLNTGELF

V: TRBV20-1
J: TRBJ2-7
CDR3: SAWRSSSYEQY

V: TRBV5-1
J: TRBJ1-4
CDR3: ASSLDGGGDEKLF

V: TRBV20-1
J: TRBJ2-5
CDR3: SATGTSGGETQY

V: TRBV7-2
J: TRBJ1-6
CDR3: ASSSVPAGSGDSPLH

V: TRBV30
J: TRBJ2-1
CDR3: AWEHKGLAGGPQF

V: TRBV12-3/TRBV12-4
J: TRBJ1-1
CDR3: ASSGTGVFEAF

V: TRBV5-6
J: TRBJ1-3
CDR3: ASSLIRGSGNTIY

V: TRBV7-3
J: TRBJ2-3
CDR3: ASSFSGGADTQY

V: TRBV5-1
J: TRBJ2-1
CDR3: ASSPSTGHYNEQF

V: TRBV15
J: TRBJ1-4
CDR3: ATSRDLGWDEKLF

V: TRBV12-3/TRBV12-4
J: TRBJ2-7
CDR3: ASSSTSGPGEQY

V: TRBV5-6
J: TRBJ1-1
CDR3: ASSPLDRLNTEAF

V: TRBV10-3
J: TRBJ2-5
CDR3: AIRMGGEETQY

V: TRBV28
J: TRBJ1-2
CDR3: ASIEGPMNYGYT